This T cell receptor beta chain is from a study of OX40 agonist ivuxolimab in advanced cancers. Study-wide context: Ivuxolimab, which is an agonistic anti-OX40 (CD134) antibody, was administered to the patients. Among those treated, three patients had partial responses, one with hepatocellular carcinoma and two with cutaneous melanoma. Study results and limitations: Which antigen the expanded peripheral T cells recognized is unknown. The 0.1-3.0 mg/kg partial responders had among the lowest clonal expansion.

Germline values: CDR1 SEHNR, CDR2 FQNEAQ (reference sequence). V lost 5 bases and J 1 base, leaving 15 bases between the germline ends. This CDR3 region has 16 residues. This clone was counted between two and nine times. Its target is unknown. The data were produced by immunoSEQ multiplex PCR, yet TCRdb's version contains in-frame clones alone and is incomplete. This sample has roughly 65,000 clones, with around four fifths found just once. This chain links TRBV7-9 with TRBJ1-5; no firm D call. The origin of this receptor is an adult with an advanced solid tumor such as melanoma, head and neck, liver or kidney cancer. The sample consisted of CD4+ or CD8+ T cells sorted from blood, taken in a trial of the OX40 agonist ivuxolimab. CDR3 amino acids: CASSPAGSWSNQPQHF. The CDR3, as DNA: TGTGCCAGCAGCCCCGCGGGTTCGTGGAGCAATCAGCCCCAGCATTTT.